This T cell receptor (beta chain) was captured by sequencing in a study of T cell changes during pregnancy in multiple sclerosis. Trimming cost V 3 bases and J 8 bases, with 8 bases left between them. The V gene's germline CDR1 is MNHEY and CDR2 SMNVEV (reference sequence). This CDR3 has 11 residues. Here immunoSEQ multiplex PCR was the method, and the copy in TCRdb shows in-frame clones only, minus some. The sample holds 30,000 to 40,000 clones, about 91% seen once. The chain links TRBV27 to TRBJ2-7; D is uncertain. This sample comprised CD4+ T cells from peripheral blood mononuclear cells, obtained in the third trimester of pregnancy. This receptor was obtained from a female donor with multiple sclerosis, enrolled in a pregnancy study. Here the CDR3 reads CASSFGDKQYF. DNA of the CDR3: TGTGCCAGCAGTTTCGGTGACAAGCAGTACTTC.